This record covers a single TCR beta chain. The antigen is unknown. CDR1 MNHEY and CDR2 SMNVEV come from the germline V gene (reference sequence). There are 15 residues in the CDR3. V lost 6 bases and J lost 2, with 17 bases in between. Assay used: immunoSEQ multiplex PCR; TCRdb lists only in-frame clones, some missing. The repertoire holds around 310,000 clones, with about 77% as singletons. This sample is drawn from a study of cytotoxic CD8 clonotypes in ibrutinib-treated CLL. Study context: Specimens for response were gathered following a median around a year of therapy, spanning 6 to 36. Sequenced samples delivered averages of around 250,000 productive templates and 87,000 or so productive rearrangements. The study, taken as a whole, reports: Sampling times (in sustained-remission versus progressing patients) were not the same.

This receptor was taken from a human donor with chronic lymphocytic leukemia. The V and J genes are TRBV27 and TRBJ2-7, with D possibly being TRBD1 (6 bases). This specimen was PBMCs, taken before ibrutinib treatment. The CDR3 DNA follows: TGTGCCAGCAGCCGACCCGGGACACAACCCTACGAGCAGTACTTC. Residues: CASSRPGTQPYEQYF.